The clone carrying this TCR beta chain appeared many times. CDR3-region Arm-PCR and iRepertoire HTBI primers produced the TCR beta libraries. TCRdb independently ran MiXCR on the multiplex PCR reads; one entry per CDR3 protein. The sample yields over 200,000 distinct CDR3 sequences, approximately 18% seen once. This CDR3 is 18 amino acids long. Germline V gives CDR1 MNHEY, CDR2 SVGEGT. V dropped 0 bases and J dropped 0 bases, with 18 bases sitting between them. This entry belongs to a study of regulatory T cells in long-lasting Graves disease. Time point: newly diagnosed GD, antithyroid drugs for less than 3 months. The TCR library used RNA extracted from PBMCs. This sample also appeared in a second study, on T cells in Graves' hyperthyroidism and ophthalmopathy. That study adds: In the first-round RT-PCR of the TCR CDR3, the HTBI primer set was used. Most expanded thyroid clonotypes above 0.001 also appeared in blood.

This sequence originates from a woman aged 30 to 39 with Graves disease. Source: peripheral blood mononuclear cells (PBMCs), taken at new diagnosis, from a patient treated with antithyroid drugs. The chain employs TRBV6-2 or TRBV6-3 and TRBJ2-7, with D uncertain. The CDR3 spells CASSYSLARPLSSYEQYF. CDR3 DNA sequence: TGTGCCAGCAGTTACTCGCTCGCTCGACCCTTGAGCTCCTACGAGCAGTACTTC.